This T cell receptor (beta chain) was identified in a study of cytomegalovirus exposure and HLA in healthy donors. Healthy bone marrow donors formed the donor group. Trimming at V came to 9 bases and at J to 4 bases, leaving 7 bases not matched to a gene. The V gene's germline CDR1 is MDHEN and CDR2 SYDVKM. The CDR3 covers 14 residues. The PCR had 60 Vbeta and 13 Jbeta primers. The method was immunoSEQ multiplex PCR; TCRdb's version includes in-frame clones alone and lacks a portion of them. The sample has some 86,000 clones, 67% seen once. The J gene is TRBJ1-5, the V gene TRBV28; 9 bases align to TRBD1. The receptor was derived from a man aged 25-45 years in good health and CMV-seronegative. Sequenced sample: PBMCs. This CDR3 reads CASAPGTGNQPQHF. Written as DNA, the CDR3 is TGTGCCAGTGCCCCCGGGACAGGGAATCAGCCCCAGCATTTT.